One sample yielded the 7 T cell receptor beta chains listed below, sequenced in a study of cytomegalovirus exposure and HLA in healthy donors. Primers included in the PCR were 60 Vbeta and 13 Jbeta primers. Libraries were prepared by immunoSEQ multiplex PCR; TCRdb keeps only in-frame clonotypes and omits some of them. The table records around 190,000 clones, 75% to 90% of them present only once. The sample consisted of PBMCs. These receptors originate from a boy between 2 and 10 years old in good health and CMV-seronegative.

This clone was seen a handful of times. J is TRBJ2-4 and V is TRBV6-4; TRBD1 is a possible D gene (6 bases). The germline V gene has CDR1 MRHNA and CDR2 SNTAGT. The CDR3 runs 15 residues. Trimming removed 2 bases at V and 9 bases at J, with 17 bases between. In DNA, the CDR3 is TGTGCCAGCAGTGACAGTCGGCAGGGGAGTGCCATTCAGTACTTC. Its translation: CASSDSRQGSAIQYF.

The rearrangement joins TRBV9 to TRBJ1-2; D perhaps matches TRBD1 (6 bases). CDR3 length: 15 residues. Germline V CDR1 and CDR2: SGDLS, YYNGEE. Trimming removed 3 bases at V and 7 bases at J, with 19 bases between. The CDR3 region is CASSGQWAGTSGYTF. CDR3 DNA sequence: TGTGCCAGCAGCGGACAGTGGGCCGGGACAAGTGGCTACACCTTC.

Concerning this clone: This CDR3 is missing its conserved last phenylalanine or tryptophan, likely due to a read error. The rearrangement uses TRBV15 and TRBJ1-3; D is unresolved. The CDR3 has 12 amino acids. V was shortened by 2 bases and J by 5 bases, with 4 bases between the two germline ends. CDR1 LNHNV and CDR2 YYDKDF come from the germline V gene (reference sequence). CDR3 in amino acids: CATSRYRNTIYC. The CDR3 nucleotides read TGTGCCACCAGCAGATACCGAAACACCATATATTGT.

The chain uses TRBV28 and TRBJ1-5; D is unresolved. This CDR3 has 14 amino acids. Germline V gene sequence: CDR1 MDHEN, CDR2 SYDVKM. Deletions cut 3 bases from V and 5 bases from J, with 11 bases between. Here the CDR3 reads CASSFGDGYQPQHF. DNA for the CDR3: TGTGCCAGCAGTTTCGGAGACGGGTATCAGCCCCAGCATTTT.

This chain links TRBV9 with TRBJ1-2; D is undetermined. CDR1 is SGDLS, CDR2 YYNGEE, per germline. This CDR3 spans 15 amino acids. Trimming removed 1 base at V and 8 bases at J, with 18 bases between. The CDR3 DNA sequence: TGTGCCAGCAGCGTAACTACAAGGGCCTCGGGGGGCTACACCTTC. It is translated as CASSVTTRASGGYTF.

The CDR3 DNA reads as TGCAGCTTAGGCCCGCGGGAGGGCCTCTACAATGAGCAGTTCTTC. Translating it yields CSLGPREGLYNEQFF. The chain joins TRBV29-1 to TRBJ2-1; the match to TRBD2 covers 9 bases. CDR3 length equals 15 residues. V gave up 8 bases and J gave up 3 bases; unmatched junction bases: 11. From germline, CDR1 is SQVTM and CDR2 ANQGSEA.

The chain uses TRBV6-6 and TRBJ1-2; TRBD1 matches 8 bases. Unmatched junction bases numbered 11, after V lost 5 bases and J lost 6 bases. The length of the CDR3 is 15 residues. Per the germline V gene, CDR1 is MNHNY and CDR2 is SVGAGI (reference sequence). The CDR3 sequence is CASSAQRTGTHGYTF. Here the CDR3 DNA reads TGTGCCAGCAGTGCCCAGAGGACAGGGACCCATGGCTACACCTTC.